A single sample gave rise to the 23 T cell receptor beta chains below, sequenced in a study of T cell responses to AZD1222 COVID-19 vaccine. Produced via immunoSEQ multiplex PCR; TCRdb's table is partial and in-frame only. This table holds 140,000 or so clones, 85% to 95% found once. The specimen comprised peripheral blood, sampled after recovery from COVID-19. The receptors were gathered from an adult who had recovered from COVID-19.

The V call is TRBV28, the J call TRBJ1-3; D gene unclear. V was shortened by 6 bases and J by 0 bases, with 6 bases between the two germline ends. CDR3 length equals 13 residues. Germline V gene lookup returns CDR1 MDHEN and CDR2 SYDVKM. CDR3: CASRVPSGNTIYF. The CDR3 bases are TGTGCCAGCAGGGTCCCCTCTGGAAACACCATATATTTT.

The rearrangement uses TRBV27 and TRBJ2-1, with D possibly being TRBD2 (5 bases). Looked up from germline, CDR1 is MNHEY and CDR2 is SMNVEV (reference sequence). The CDR3 contains 16 residues. Trimming took off 6 bases at V and 7 bases at J, with 22 bases between the two ends. This chain's CDR3 is CASSRGSAITRNEQFF. Here the CDR3 DNA reads TGTGCCAGCAGCCGCGGTAGCGCGATTACCAGGAATGAGCAGTTCTTC.

The V gene is TRBV28, the J gene TRBJ1-6, with unresolved D. Germline loops: CDR1 MDHEN, CDR2 SYDVKM. The CDR3 runs 14 residues. V was cut by 6 bases and J by 14 bases, with 20 bases left in between. The CDR3 DNA follows: TGTGCCAGCAGGCTTAGGACCTCCCCTTTGACCCTCCACTTT. Amino acids: CASRLRTSPLTLHF. Variable domain in full (rest from reference TRBV28 and TRBJ1-6): DVKVTQSSRYLVKRTGEKVFLECVQDMDHENMFWYRQDPGLGLRLIYFSYDVKMKEKGDIPEGYSVSREKKERFSLILESASTNQTSMYLCASRLRTSPLTLHFGNGTRLTVT.

This sequence joins TRBV18 and TRBJ1-2, with 12 bases lining up with TRBD1. Per the germline V gene, CDR1 is KGHSH and CDR2 is LQKENI. Trimming cost V 2 bases and J 8 bases; bases outside gene matches: 6. The CDR3 spans 15 residues. The CDR3 region is CASSPAGTGGYGYTF. Written as DNA, the CDR3 is TGTGCCAGCTCACCAGCCGGGACAGGGGGCTACGGCTACACCTTC.

The chain carries TRBV12-3 or TRBV12-4 and TRBJ2-1; D might be TRBD1 (5 bases). The CDR3 spans 12 residues. Trimming pared 4 bases from V and 4 bases from J, leaving 5 bases between. The CDR3 sequence: CASSWTYNEQFF. The CDR3 DNA follows: TGTGCCAGCAGTTGGACATACAATGAGCAGTTCTTC.

The chain has TRBV3-1 (or the pseudogene TRBV3-2) and TRBJ2-7; no clear D. The CDR3 runs to 13 residues. Between the trimmed V and J ends, which lost 0 bases and 9 bases, there was a span of 12 bases. From germline, CDR1 is LGHDT and CDR2 YNNKEL (reference sequence). The DNA for the CDR3 is TGTGCCAGCAGCCAAGATCTCCAAATAGGGCAGTACTTC. It codes for CASSQDLQIGQYF.

Here the CDR3 DNA reads TGTGCCAGCAGCACGTACAGGGGCCCGGGGGCCGGGGAGCTGTTTTTT. Translation: CASSTYRGPGAGELFF. The V and J genes are TRBV5-4 and TRBJ2-2, with a possible D match to TRBD1 (7 bases). Per the germline V gene, CDR1 is SGHNT and CDR2 is YYREEE (reference sequence). V dropped 4 bases and J dropped 6 bases, with 19 bases sitting between them. The CDR3 contains 16 residues. Based on the CDR3 plus reference TRBV5-4 and TRBJ2-2, the full variable domain is ETGVTQSPTHLIKTRGQQVTLRCSSQSGHNTVSWYQQALGQGPQFIFQYYREEENGRGNFPPRFSGLQFPNYSSELNVNALELDDSALYLCASSTYRGPGAGELFFGEGSRLTVL.

This chain connects TRBV4-1 to TRBJ1-4; no firm D call. Germline V gene data show CDR1 as MGHRA and CDR2 as YSYEKL. The length of the CDR3 is 14 residues. The V gene lost 0 bases and the J gene lost 5 bases, with 7 bases spanning the gap. Here the CDR3 reads CASSQEGENEKLFF. CDR3 DNA sequence: TGCGCCAGCAGCCAAGAAGGCGAAAATGAAAAACTGTTTTTT.

This chain joins TRBV5-1 and TRBJ1-3; tentative D call: TRBD1 (5 bases). Germline V gene data show CDR1 as SGHRS and CDR2 as YFSETQ. The CDR3 contains 16 residues. V was pared by 2 bases and J by 1 base, with 13 bases between. This CDR3 reads CASSLEGRGSGNTIYF. The CDR3 coding sequence is TGCGCCAGCAGCTTAGAGGGGCGTGGGTCTGGAAACACCATATATTTT.

The genes are TRBV5-1 and TRBJ1-3; 9 nucleotides match TRBD1. The CDR3 spans 15 residues. V was clipped by 4 bases and J by 2 bases; unmatched bases: 4. The germline V gene encodes CDR1 SGHRS and CDR2 YFSETQ. The CDR3 loop reads CASSPDRGPGNTIYF. CDR3 DNA: TGCGCCAGCAGCCCGGACAGGGGACCTGGAAACACCATATATTTT.

V usage is TRBV6-5 and J usage is TRBJ1-1; possible D gene TRBD1, 5 bases. This CDR3 is built from 14 residues. Trimming took 6 bases from V and 7 from J, leaving 18 bases between them. Germline V lookup: CDR1 MNHEY, CDR2 SVGAGI. CDR3 amino acids: CASSLQEGIGEAFF. CDR3 bases: TGTGCCAGCAGCCTACAGGAGGGTATTGGTGAAGCTTTCTTT.

J is TRBJ1-5 and V is TRBV11-2, with D possibly matching TRBD1 (6 bases). Per the germline V gene, CDR1 is SGHAT and CDR2 is FQNNGV. The V and J ends lost 11 bases and 6 bases respectively, with 17 bases between them. The length of the CDR3 is 13 residues. CDR3 protein: CAQSTGIGQPQHF. For the CDR3, the DNA is TGTGCCCAATCCACAGGGATTGGTCAGCCCCAGCATTTT.

The V and J genes are TRBV3-1 (or the pseudogene TRBV3-2) and TRBJ2-7; 7 nucleotides line up with TRBD2. The CDR3 runs to 17 residues. The V segment lost 0 bases and the J segment 4 bases; nucleotides outside the gene matches: 12. Germline CDR1 is LGHDT and CDR2 is YNNKEL (reference sequence). CDR3 coding DNA: TGTGCCAGCAGCCAAGATTGGCGGGAGAGAGGGGAATACGAGCAGTACTTC. Translated: CASSQDWRERGEYEQYF.

The rearrangement links TRBV5-1 to TRBJ1-1; 8 positions match TRBD1. Trimming cost V 4 bases and J 3 bases; bases outside gene matches: 8. Germline V CDR1 and CDR2: SGHRS, YFSETQ. The length of the CDR3 is 15 residues. This CDR3 is CASSQTGEWDTEAFF. In DNA form, the CDR3 reads TGCGCCAGCAGCCAGACAGGGGAGTGGGACACTGAAGCTTTCTTT.

V gene TRBV5-6 combines with J gene TRBJ1-4; D is uncertain. The germline V gene encodes CDR1 SGHDT and CDR2 YYEEEE. V shed 2 bases and J shed 5 bases, with 10 bases lying between them. This CDR3 region has 14 residues. As DNA, the CDR3 is TGTGCCAGCAGCTTTCGGAGGAACAATGAAAAACTGTTTTTT. It translates to CASSFRRNNEKLFF.

This chain links TRBV3-1 (or the pseudogene TRBV3-2) with TRBJ1-1; D is perhaps TRBD1 (5 bases). Germline assignment: CDR1 LGHDT and CDR2 YNNKEL (reference sequence). V was cut by 4 bases and J by 1 base, with 10 bases left in between. This CDR3 is built from 14 residues. The CDR3 nucleotides read TGTGCCAGCAGCCTAGCGGGGGGGAACACTGAAGCTTTCTTT. It yields the protein CASSLAGGNTEAFF.

V and J are TRBV7-2 and TRBJ2-1, with D perhaps TRBD2 (6 bases). Germline CDR1 is SGHTA and CDR2 is FQGNSA. CDR3 size: 17 residues. The V and J ends lost 0 bases and 0 bases respectively, with 12 bases between them. CDR3 sequence reads: CASSLAGTSSSYNEQFF. The CDR3 nucleotides are TGTGCCAGCAGCTTAGCAGGGACTTCGAGCTCCTACAATGAGCAGTTCTTC.

The chain carries TRBV5-1 and TRBJ2-6, with unresolved D. CDR1 is SGHRS, CDR2 YFSETQ, per germline. V was trimmed by 4 bases and J by 4 bases, leaving 6 bases between them. The CDR3 is 13 amino acids. In DNA, the CDR3 is TGCGCCAGCAGCCCCTGGGGGGCCAACGTCCTGACTTTC. Its protein is CASSPWGANVLTF. The full variable domain, rest sourced from reference TRBV5-1 and TRBJ2-6, is KAGVTQTPRYLIKTRGQQVTLSCSPISGHRSVSWYQQTPGQGLQFLFEYFSETQRNKGNFPGRFSGRQFSNSRSEMNVSTLELGDSALYLCASSPWGANVLTFGAGSRLTVL.

The chain joins TRBV28 to TRBJ1-5; TRBD1 matches at 7 bases. In germline, CDR1 is MDHEN, CDR2 SYDVKM. The trim removed 4 bases at V and 0 bases at J, leaving 9 bases unmatched. The CDR3 consists of 17 residues. The DNA of the CDR3 is TGTGCCAGCAGTTACGGGACAGCGGGCTATAGCAATCAGCCCCAGCATTTT. Its translation: CASSYGTAGYSNQPQHF.

This chain connects TRBV28 to TRBJ1-5; the D is unclear. Between the trimmed V and J ends, which lost 2 bases and 0 bases, there was a span of 8 bases. Per germline, CDR1 MDHEN and CDR2 SYDVKM. The CDR3 has 15 amino acids. The CDR3 spells CASSLRWVSNQPQHF. CDR3 in DNA: TGTGCCAGCAGTTTACGGTGGGTTAGCAATCAGCCCCAGCATTTT.

Only a few counts were recorded for this clone. The V call is TRBV4-1, the J call TRBJ2-7, with D possibly matching TRBD2 (6 bases). The CDR3 has 15 residues. The germline V and J ends were trimmed by 0 bases and 7 bases, with 16 bases remaining between them. Germline CDR1 and CDR2: MGHRA and YSYEKL. The CDR3 DNA reads TGCGCCAGCAGCCAAGAATCTAGGGTGGAGGGAGAGCAGTACTTC. Residues: CASSQESRVEGEQYF.

J is TRBJ1-5 and V is TRBV27; perhaps TRBD1 as D (5 bases). CDR3 size: 12 residues. CDR1 MNHEY and CDR2 SMNVEV come from the germline V gene (reference sequence). Trimming stripped 6 bases from V and 4 bases from J, with 7 bases between. The CDR3 DNA reads as TGTGCCAGCAGCCGACAGAATCAGCCCCAGCATTTT. Protein sequence: CASSRQNQPQHF.

The chain recombines TRBV19 with TRBJ2-7; the D is unclear. CDR1 LNHDA and CDR2 SQIVND come from the germline V gene (reference sequence). This CDR3 has 14 residues. The V gene lost 6 bases and the J gene lost 0 bases, with 12 bases spanning the gap. The CDR3 sequence: CASRPTQTSYEQYF. In DNA form, the CDR3 reads TGTGCCAGTAGACCTACTCAAACCTCCTACGAGCAGTACTTC. The full variable domain, rest sourced from reference TRBV19 and TRBJ2-7, is DGGITQSPKYLFRKEGQNVTLSCEQNLNHDAMYWYRQDPGQGLRLIYYSQIVNDFQKGDIAEGYSVSREKKESFPLTVTSAQKNPTAFYLCASRPTQTSYEQYFGPGTRLTVT.